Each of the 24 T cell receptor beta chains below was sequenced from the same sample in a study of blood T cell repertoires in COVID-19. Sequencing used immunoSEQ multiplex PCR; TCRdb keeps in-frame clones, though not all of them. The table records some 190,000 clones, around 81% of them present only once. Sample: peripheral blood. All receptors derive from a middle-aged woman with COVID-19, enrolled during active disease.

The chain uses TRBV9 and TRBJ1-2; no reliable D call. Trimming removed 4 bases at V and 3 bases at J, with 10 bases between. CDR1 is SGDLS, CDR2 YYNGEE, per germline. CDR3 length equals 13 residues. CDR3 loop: CASSTGVDYGYTF. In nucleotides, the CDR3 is TGTGCCAGCAGCACGGGAGTGGACTATGGCTACACCTTC. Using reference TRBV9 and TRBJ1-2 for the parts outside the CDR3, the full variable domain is DSGVTQTPKHLITATGQRVTLRCSPRSGDLSVYWYQQSLDQGLQFLIQYYNGEERAKGNILERFSAQQFPDLHSELNLSSLELGDSALYFCASSTGVDYGYTFGSGTRLTVV.

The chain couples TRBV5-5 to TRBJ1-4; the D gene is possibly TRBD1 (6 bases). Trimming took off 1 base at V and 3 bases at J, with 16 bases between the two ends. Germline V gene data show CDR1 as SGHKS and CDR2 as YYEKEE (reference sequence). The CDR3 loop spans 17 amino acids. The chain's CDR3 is CASSLRSGAGANEKLFF. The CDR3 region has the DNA TGTGCCAGCAGCTTGAGGTCGGGGGCGGGGGCTAATGAAAAACTGTTTTTT.

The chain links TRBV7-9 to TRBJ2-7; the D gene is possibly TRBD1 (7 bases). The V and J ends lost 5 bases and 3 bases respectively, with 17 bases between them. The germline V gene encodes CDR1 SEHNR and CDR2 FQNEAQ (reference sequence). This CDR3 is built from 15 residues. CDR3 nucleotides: TGTGCCAGCAGCCACACAGGGGACTTGGGCTACGAGCAGTACTTC. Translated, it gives CASSHTGDLGYEQYF.

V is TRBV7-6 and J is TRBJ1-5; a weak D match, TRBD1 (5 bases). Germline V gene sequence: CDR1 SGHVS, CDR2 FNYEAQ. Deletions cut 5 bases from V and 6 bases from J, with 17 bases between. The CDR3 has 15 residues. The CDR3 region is CASSPTGDLRQPQHF. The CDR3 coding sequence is TGTGCCAGCAGCCCCACAGGAGATCTTCGTCAGCCCCAGCATTTT.

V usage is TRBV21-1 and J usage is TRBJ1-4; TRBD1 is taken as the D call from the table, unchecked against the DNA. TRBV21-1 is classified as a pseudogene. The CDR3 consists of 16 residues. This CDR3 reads CASSTQPTPTNEKLFF. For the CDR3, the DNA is TGTGCCAGCAGCACCCAACCGACACCAACTAATGAAAAACTGTTTTTT.

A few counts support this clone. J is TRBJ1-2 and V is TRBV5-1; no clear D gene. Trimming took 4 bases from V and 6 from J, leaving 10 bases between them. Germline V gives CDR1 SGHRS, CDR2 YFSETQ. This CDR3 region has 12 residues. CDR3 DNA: TGCGCCAGCAGCAGTGGAGGGCATGGCTACACCTTC. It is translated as CASSSGGHGYTF. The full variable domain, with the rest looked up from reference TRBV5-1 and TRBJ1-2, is KAGVTQTPRYLIKTRGQQVTLSCSPISGHRSVSWYQQTPGQGLQFLFEYFSETQRNKGNFPGRFSGRQFSNSRSEMNVSTLELGDSALYLCASSSGGHGYTFGSGTRLTVV.

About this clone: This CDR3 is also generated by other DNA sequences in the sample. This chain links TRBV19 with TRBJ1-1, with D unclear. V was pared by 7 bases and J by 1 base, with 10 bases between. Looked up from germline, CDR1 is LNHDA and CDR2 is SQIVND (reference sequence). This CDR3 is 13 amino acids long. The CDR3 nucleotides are TGTGCCAGTACTCTAACTGGGAACACTGAAGCTTTCTTT. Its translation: CASTLTGNTEAFF.

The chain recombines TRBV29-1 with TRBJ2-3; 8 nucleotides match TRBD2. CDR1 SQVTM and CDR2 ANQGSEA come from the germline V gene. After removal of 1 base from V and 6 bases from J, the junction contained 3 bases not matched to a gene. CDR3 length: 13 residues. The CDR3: CSVEGSGGDTQYF. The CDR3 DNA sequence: TGCAGCGTTGAAGGCTCGGGGGGGGATACGCAGTATTTT.

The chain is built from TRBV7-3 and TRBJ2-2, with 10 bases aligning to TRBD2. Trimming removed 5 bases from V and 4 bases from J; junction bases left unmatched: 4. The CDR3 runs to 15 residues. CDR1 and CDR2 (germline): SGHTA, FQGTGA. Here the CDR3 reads CASSRRTSGTGELFF. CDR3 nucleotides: TGTGCCAGCAGCCGCAGGACTAGCGGCACCGGGGAGCTGTTTTTT.

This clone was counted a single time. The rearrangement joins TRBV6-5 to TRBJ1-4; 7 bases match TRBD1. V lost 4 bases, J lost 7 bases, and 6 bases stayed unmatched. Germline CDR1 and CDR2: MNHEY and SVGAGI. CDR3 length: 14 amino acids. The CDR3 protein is CASSLVDRVEKLFF. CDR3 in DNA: TGTGCCAGCAGTTTGGTCGACAGGGTTGAAAAACTGTTTTTT.

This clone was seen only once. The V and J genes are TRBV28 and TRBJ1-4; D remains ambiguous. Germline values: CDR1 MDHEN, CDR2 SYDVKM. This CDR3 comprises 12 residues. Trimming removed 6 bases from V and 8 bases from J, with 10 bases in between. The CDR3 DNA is TGTGCCAGCAGCACTTTATCCGAAAAACTGTTTTTT. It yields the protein CASSTLSEKLFF.

The CDR3 loop is CASRTNEGQPQHF. The CDR3 DNA follows: TGTGCCAGCAGGACAAATGAAGGTCAGCCCCAGCATTTT. The gene calls are TRBV2 and TRBJ1-5, with no clear D. V shed 6 bases and J shed 6 bases, with 12 bases lying between them. The CDR3 sequence is 13 residues long. From germline, CDR1 is SNHLY and CDR2 FYNNEI.

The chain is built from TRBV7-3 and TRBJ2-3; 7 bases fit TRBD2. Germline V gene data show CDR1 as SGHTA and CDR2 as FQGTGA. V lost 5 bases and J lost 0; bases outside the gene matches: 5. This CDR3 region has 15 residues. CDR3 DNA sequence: TGTGCCAGCAGCCAAGGGACTACTAGCACAGATACGCAGTATTTT. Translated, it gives CASSQGTTSTDTQYF.

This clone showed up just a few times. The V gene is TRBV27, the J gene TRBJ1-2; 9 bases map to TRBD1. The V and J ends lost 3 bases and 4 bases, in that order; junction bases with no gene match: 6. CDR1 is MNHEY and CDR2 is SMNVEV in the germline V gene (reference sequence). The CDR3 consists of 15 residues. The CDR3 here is CASSLKQGAGYGYTF. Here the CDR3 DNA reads TGTGCCAGCAGTTTGAAACAGGGGGCTGGCTATGGCTACACCTTC.

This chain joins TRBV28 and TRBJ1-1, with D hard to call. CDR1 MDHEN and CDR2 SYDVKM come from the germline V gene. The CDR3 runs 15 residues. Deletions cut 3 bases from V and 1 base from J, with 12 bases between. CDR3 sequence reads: CASSLADIGNTEAFF. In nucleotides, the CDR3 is TGTGCCAGCAGTTTGGCCGACATAGGGAACACTGAAGCTTTCTTT.

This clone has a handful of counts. CDR3 sequence (DNA): TGTGCCAGCAGCCAGGGACAGGGTTTCTATGGCTACACCTTC. Translating it yields CASSQGQGFYGYTF. The chain combines TRBV3-1 (or the pseudogene TRBV3-2) with TRBJ1-2; 9 bases are shared with TRBD1. Germline V CDR1 and CDR2: LGHDT, YNNKEL (reference sequence). The CDR3 spans 14 residues. Trimming took 3 bases from V and 4 from J; bases not matched to a gene: 3.

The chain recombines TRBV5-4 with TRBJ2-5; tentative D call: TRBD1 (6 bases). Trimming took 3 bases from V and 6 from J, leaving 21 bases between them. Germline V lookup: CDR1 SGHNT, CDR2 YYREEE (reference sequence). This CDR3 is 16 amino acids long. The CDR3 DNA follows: TGTGCCAGCAGCTCCTACCAGGGGTCACTGGGGAAGACCCAGTACTTC. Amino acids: CASSSYQGSLGKTQYF.

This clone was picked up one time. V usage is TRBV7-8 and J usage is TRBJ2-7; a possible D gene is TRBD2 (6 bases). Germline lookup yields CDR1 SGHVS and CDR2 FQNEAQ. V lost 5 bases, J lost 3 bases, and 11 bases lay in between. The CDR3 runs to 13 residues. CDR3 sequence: CASSPRLVYEQYV. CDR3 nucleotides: TGTGCCAGCAGCCCCAGACTAGTCTACGAGCAGTACGTC.

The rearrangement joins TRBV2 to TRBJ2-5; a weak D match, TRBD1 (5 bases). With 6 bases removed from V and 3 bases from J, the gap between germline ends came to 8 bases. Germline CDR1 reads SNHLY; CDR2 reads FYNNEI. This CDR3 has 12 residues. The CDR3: CASSLGEETQYF. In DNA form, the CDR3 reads TGTGCCAGCAGCCTAGGGGAAGAGACCCAGTACTTC.

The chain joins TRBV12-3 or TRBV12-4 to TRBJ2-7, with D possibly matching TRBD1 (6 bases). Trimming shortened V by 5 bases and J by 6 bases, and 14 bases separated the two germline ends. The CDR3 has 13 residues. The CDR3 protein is CASSIQGGGEQYV. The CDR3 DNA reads TGTGCCAGCAGTATACAGGGCGGCGGCGAGCAGTACGTC.

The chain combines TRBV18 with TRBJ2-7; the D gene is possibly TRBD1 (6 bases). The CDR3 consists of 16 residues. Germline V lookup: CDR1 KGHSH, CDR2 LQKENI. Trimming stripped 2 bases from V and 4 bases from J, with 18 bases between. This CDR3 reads CASSPWVSQGKYEQYF. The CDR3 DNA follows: TGTGCCAGCTCACCATGGGTGTCCCAGGGGAAGTACGAGCAGTACTTC.

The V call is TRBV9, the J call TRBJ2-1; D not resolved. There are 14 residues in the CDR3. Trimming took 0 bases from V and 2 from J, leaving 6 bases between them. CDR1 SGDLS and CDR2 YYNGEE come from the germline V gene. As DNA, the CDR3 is TGTGCCAGCAGCGTAGCAGTTACCTACAATGAGCAGTTCTTC. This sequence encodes CASSVAVTYNEQFF.

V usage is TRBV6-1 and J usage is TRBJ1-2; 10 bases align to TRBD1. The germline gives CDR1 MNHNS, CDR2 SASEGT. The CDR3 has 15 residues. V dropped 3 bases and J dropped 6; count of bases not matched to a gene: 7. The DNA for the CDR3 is TGTGCCAGCAGTGAGACAGGGGGCGCCTCTAATGGCTACACCTTC. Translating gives CASSETGGASNGYTF.

CDR3 residues: CASSRSGSYEQYF. The CDR3 DNA is TGTGCCAGCAGCCGTAGCGGGAGCTACGAGCAGTACTTC. The rearrangement uses TRBV5-4 and TRBJ2-7; TRBD2 aligns across 9 bases. Germline V gene data show CDR1 as SGHNT and CDR2 as YYREEE (reference sequence). This CDR3 spans 13 amino acids. Trimming took 4 bases from V and 3 from J; bases not matched to a gene: 2.